The clone carrying this TCR beta chain was detected only a few times. The target antigen is unknown. Template switching introduced a universal primer site, and the cDNA bore unique molecular identifiers. TCRdb called the 5' RACE reads again in MiXCR, with one record for every CDR3 protein. The table lists 1.5 million or so distinct CDR3 sequences, around 33% of them singletons. These data are taken from a study of identical twins. Overall study findings and caveats: Abundant cord blood beta clonotypes carried fewer insertions; memory repertoires showed none. Part of the zero-insertion signal could reflect confounding by invariant MAIT and iNKT cells.

Per the germline V gene, CDR1 is SGHAT and CDR2 is FQNNGV. This CDR3 is 15 amino acids long. Trimming at V came to 6 bases and at J to 3 bases, leaving 3 bases not matched to a gene. Sample: cord blood. The chain recombines TRBV11-2 with TRBJ2-2; 11 positions agree with TRBD2. The receptor comes from a newborn girl in good health. For the CDR3, the DNA is TGTGCCAGCAGGACTAGCGGGACTTACACCGGGGAGCTGTTTTTT. Translated: CASRTSGTYTGELFF.